Below are 31 T cell receptor beta chains sequenced from a single sample in a study of T cells after yellow fever vaccination. TCRdb processed the 5' RACE reads anew with MiXCR; each CDR3 protein has one entry. Of about 340,000 distinct CDR3 sequences in the sample, around 13% were seen once. Source: CD4+ T cells sorted from PBMCs, taken 15 days after the yellow fever booster vaccination. These TCRs come from a man younger than 30 who received the YFV17D yellow fever vaccine.

This clonotype was picked up a small number of times. The genes are TRBV5-1 and TRBJ2-6; the D gene is possibly TRBD1 (6 bases). The CDR3 runs to 16 residues. The germline V and J ends were trimmed by 4 bases and 2 bases, with 13 bases remaining between them. Germline CDR1 and CDR2: SGHRS and YFSETQ. Written as DNA, the CDR3 is TGCGCCAGCAGCCATGTACAGGGCACTGGGGCCAACGTCCTGACTTTC. Amino acid sequence: CASSHVQGTGANVLTF.

This clonotype came up many times. V gene TRBV4-1 combines with J gene TRBJ1-4; D remains unclear. The V gene's germline CDR1 is MGHRA and CDR2 YSYEKL. Between the trimmed V and J ends, which lost 0 bases and 8 bases, there was a span of 7 bases. This CDR3 is 13 amino acids long. The CDR3 loop is CASSQDVREKLFF. Written as DNA, the CDR3 is TGCGCCAGCAGCCAAGACGTAAGAGAAAAACTGTTTTTT.

This clonotype came up a few times. V usage is TRBV20-1 and J usage is TRBJ2-4, with D possibly matching TRBD1 (8 bases). Germline CDR1 reads DFQATT; CDR2 reads SNEGSKA (reference sequence). The CDR3 length is 14 residues. Trimming took 2 bases from V and 9 from J, leaving 17 bases between them. CDR3 loop: CSARQGAGAGIQYF. CDR3 bases: TGCAGTGCTAGACAGGGGGCGGGGGCTGGCATTCAGTACTTC.

The table lists this clonotype with a few counts. The chain carries TRBV9 and TRBJ2-3; possibly TRBD1 or TRBD2 for D (5 bases each). From germline, CDR1 is SGDLS and CDR2 YYNGEE. Trimming shortened V by 4 bases and J by 2 bases, and 14 bases separated the two germline ends. The CDR3 is made up of 15 amino acids. CDR3 in DNA: TGTGCCAGCAGCCCCCGAGAGGGGACCACAGATACGCAGTATTTT. It codes for CASSPREGTTDTQYF.

This clonotype was seen only a few times. V usage is TRBV5-5 and J usage is TRBJ2-7; D unclear. The CDR3 is 15 residues long. The germline gives CDR1 SGHKS, CDR2 YYEKEE (reference sequence). V was pared by 4 bases and J by 2 bases, with 16 bases between. CDR3 in DNA: TGTGCCAGCAGCATCCTGGGTGTAGGCCCCTACGAGCAGTACTTC. Its translation: CASSILGVGPYEQYF. Full variable domain (outside the CDR3, taken from reference TRBV5-5 and TRBJ2-7): DAGVTQSPTHLIKTRGQQVTLRCSPISGHKSVSWYQQVLGQGPQFIFQYYEKEERGRGNFPDRFSARQFPNYSSELNVNALLLGDSALYLCASSILGVGPYEQYFGPGTRLTVT.

This clonotype showed up many times. An end of the junction does not agree with germline; a read error may underlie this. This chain connects TRBV5-1 to TRBJ2-3, with D perhaps TRBD1 (5 bases). CDR1 SGHRS and CDR2 YFSETQ come from the germline V gene. This CDR3 is 14 amino acids long. CDR3 protein: CASSLDTSTDTQYF. For the CDR3, the DNA is TGTGCCAGCAGCCTGGACACTAGCACAGATACGCAGTATTTT.

This clonotype appeared many times. The V gene is TRBV7-3, the J gene TRBJ1-1; TRBD1 agrees at 7 bases. The CDR3 spans 13 residues. The V gene end was trimmed by 8 bases and the J gene end by 2 bases; junction bases not matched to a gene: 5. Germline lookup yields CDR1 SGHTA and CDR2 FQGTGA. The CDR3 protein is CASQGQANTEAFF. DNA for the CDR3: TGTGCCAGCCAAGGACAGGCTAACACTGAAGCTTTCTTT.

The rearrangement links TRBV7-9 to TRBJ2-3, with TRBD2 matching 8 bases. The V gene end was trimmed by 10 bases and the J gene end by 4 bases; junction bases not matched to a gene: 10. Germline lookup yields CDR1 SEHNR and CDR2 FQNEAQ (reference sequence). The CDR3 length is 14 residues. In nucleotides, the CDR3 is TGTGCCACCTCACCAAGCGGGGGCTCAGATACGCAGTATTTT. Residues: CATSPSGGSDTQYF.

V is TRBV4-2 and J is TRBJ1-2; 7 nucleotides agree with TRBD1. Germline CDR1 reads LGHNA; CDR2 reads YNFKEQ. This CDR3 is built from 15 residues. V dropped 3 bases and J dropped 4; count of bases not matched to a gene: 8. The chain's CDR3 is CASSHLSRGTYGYTF. The CDR3 DNA reads as TGTGCCAGCAGCCACTTAAGCAGGGGGACCTATGGCTACACCTTC.

The sample holds a few counts of this clonotype. The V call is TRBV6-6, the J call TRBJ1-2; a possible D gene is TRBD1 (6 bases). Trimming removed 4 bases at V and 2 bases at J, with 11 bases between. This CDR3 is 14 amino acids long. Germline V lookup: CDR1 MNHNY, CDR2 SVGAGI (reference sequence). The CDR3 sequence is CASSFTGLNYGYTF. CDR3 coding DNA: TGTGCCAGCAGTTTCACAGGGCTAAACTATGGCTACACCTTC.

This clonotype was picked up a small number of times. The chain is built from TRBV9 and TRBJ2-3; TRBD2 matches at 7 bases. V was clipped by 3 bases and J by 5 bases; unmatched bases: 12. Germline V gives CDR1 SGDLS, CDR2 YYNGEE. This CDR3 has 16 amino acids. In nucleotides, the CDR3 is TGTGCCAGCAGCGGACTAGCTTCAGCCTGGGAAGATACGCAGTATTTT. Translation: CASSGLASAWEDTQYF.

The sample holds many counts of this clonotype. V is TRBV6-5 and J is TRBJ1-1; weak D call: TRBD1 (5 bases). CDR1 and CDR2 (germline): MNHEY, SVGAGI. Trimming left V 2 bases short and J 0 bases short, with 13 bases between. The CDR3 consists of 16 residues. Here the CDR3 reads CASSYTGTGMNTEAFF. The CDR3 coding sequence is TGTGCCAGCAGTTACACGGGGACGGGCATGAACACTGAAGCTTTCTTT.

This sequence joins TRBV7-2 and TRBJ1-1; D ambiguous. Germline CDR1 is SGHTA and CDR2 is FQGNSA. Deletions cut 1 base from V and 0 bases from J, with 9 bases between. The CDR3 runs 15 residues. CDR3 loop: CASSLVPGLNTEAFF. As DNA, the CDR3 is TGTGCCAGCAGCTTAGTCCCGGGATTGAACACTGAAGCTTTCTTT.

The sample holds a few counts of this clonotype. The chain couples TRBV18 to TRBJ2-3; D is unclear. The germline V gene encodes CDR1 KGHSH and CDR2 LQKENI. The germline V and J ends were trimmed by 4 bases and 2 bases, with 7 bases remaining between them. There are 13 residues in the CDR3. The CDR3: CASSLTDTDTQYF. In nucleotides, the CDR3 is TGTGCCAGCTCACTCACCGACACAGATACGCAGTATTTT.

This rearrangement joins TRBV7-3 to TRBJ1-1, with 7 bases lining up with TRBD1. Germline V lookup: CDR1 SGHTA, CDR2 FQGTGA. The CDR3 totals 13 residues. V lost 2 bases to trimming and J lost 6 bases; unmatched junction nucleotides: 3. The CDR3 DNA follows: TGTGCCAGCAGCTTAGAGGGACAGTCTGAAGCTTTCTTT. As protein: CASSLEGQSEAFF.

This clonotype was seen only a few times. The chain carries TRBV7-3 and TRBJ2-5; TRBD2 agrees at 7 bases. CDR1 is SGHTA, CDR2 FQGTGA, per germline. CDR3 length: 15 amino acids. The J segment lost 5 bases and the V segment lost 2 bases, leaving 8 bases of the junction unmatched. The CDR3 region has the DNA TGTGCCAGCAGCTTAGGGGGGGGGACGGCCGAGACCCAGTACTTC. Its protein is CASSLGGGTAETQYF.

The chain is built from TRBV20-1 and TRBJ2-2; D call uncertain. The CDR3 sequence is 12 residues long. The germline V gene has CDR1 DFQATT and CDR2 SNEGSKA (reference sequence). Trimming left V 6 bases short and J 6 bases short, with 11 bases between. The CDR3 DNA follows: TGCAGTGCCCCGAGAGCCCCCGGGGAGCTGTTTTTT. It codes for CSAPRAPGELFF.

This clonotype has at least ten counts. The chain carries TRBV12-3 or TRBV12-4 and TRBJ2-3; maybe TRBD2 (6 bases). V was clipped by 6 bases and J by 3 bases, with 10 bases between them. The CDR3 contains 13 residues. The CDR3 spells CASSFGGTDTQYF. The CDR3 DNA is TGTGCCAGCAGCTTTGGGGGGACAGATACGCAGTATTTT.

The genes are TRBV21-1 and TRBJ1-1; the tabulated D call, TRBD1, remains unverified against the DNA. TRBV21-1 is described as a pseudogene. The CDR3 covers 19 residues. CDR3 in DNA: TGTGCCAGCAGCAAAAAGAGAGTAGGGGGCGTTCCCATGAACACTGAAGCTTTCTTT. Translation gives CASSKKRVGGVPMNTEAFF.

The V and J genes are TRBV7-7 and TRBJ2-5, with 9 bases identical to TRBD2. The V and J ends lost 5 bases and 1 base, in that order; junction bases with no gene match: 5. Germline V gene data show CDR1 as SSHAT and CDR2 as FNYEAQ (reference sequence). This CDR3 contains 15 residues. This CDR3 reads CASSQRGALQETQYF. The DNA for the CDR3 is TGTGCCAGCAGCCAGCGGGGGGCCCTCCAAGAGACCCAGTACTTC.

The table lists this clonotype with a few counts. The V and J genes are TRBV7-2 and TRBJ2-7, with TRBD1 identical over 9 bases. CDR1 is SGHTA, CDR2 FQGNSA, per germline. The CDR3 runs to 16 residues. Germline trimming cut 2 bases from V and 1 base from J; bases unmatched to any gene: 6. The CDR3 protein is CASSLLGTGLSYEQYF. CDR3 nucleotides: TGTGCCAGCAGCTTACTAGGGACAGGGTTGTCCTACGAGCAGTACTTC.

The chain uses TRBV10-3 and TRBJ1-2; TRBD1 matches at 8 bases. This CDR3 region has 15 residues. With 3 bases clipped from V and 4 bases from J, the junction kept 7 bases outside the gene matches. Per the germline V gene, CDR1 is ENHRY and CDR2 is SYGVKD. The DNA of the CDR3 is TGTGCCATCAGTGACGTTCGACAGGGGAGCTATGGCTACACCTTC. It yields the protein CAISDVRQGSYGYTF.

Written as DNA, the CDR3 is TGTGCCAGCAGCTTGGATGTCTTCACAGATACGCAGTATTTT. Its protein is CASSLDVFTDTQYF. V usage is TRBV5-6 and J usage is TRBJ2-3; D gene ambiguous. This CDR3 is built from 14 residues. V was pared by 0 bases and J by 2 bases, with 7 bases between. Germline CDR1 and CDR2: SGHDT and YYEEEE.

The CDR3 DNA reads as TGTGCCAGCTCACCGCAATTTGGACAGGGACAGACCTTCACTGAAGCTTTCTTT. Its protein is CASSPQFGQGQTFTEAFF. The chain couples TRBV18 to TRBJ1-1, with 8 positions matching TRBD1. This CDR3 has 18 amino acids. The V segment lost 3 bases and the J segment 4 bases; nucleotides outside the gene matches: 16. CDR1 KGHSH and CDR2 LQKENI come from the germline V gene.

This clonotype was counted only a few times. The chain carries TRBV5-1 and TRBJ2-3; D gene uncertain. Germline V gene data show CDR1 as SGHRS and CDR2 as YFSETQ. Trimming stripped 3 bases from V and 6 bases from J, with 11 bases between. CDR3 length: 13 residues. The CDR3 bases are TGCGCCAGCAGCTCCGAAGCCGTGGATACGCAGTATTTT. Its protein is CASSSEAVDTQYF.

This clonotype was picked up many times. V gene TRBV20-1 combines with J gene TRBJ2-5; TRBD2 agrees at 11 bases. Germline loops: CDR1 DFQATT, CDR2 SNEGSKA (reference sequence). With V trimmed by 5 bases and J by 4 bases, 15 bases remained unmatched. This CDR3 comprises 17 residues. The CDR3 sequence is CSAPPGTSGSGRETQYF. The DNA of the CDR3 is TGCAGTGCTCCGCCCGGGACTAGCGGATCAGGGCGAGAGACCCAGTACTTC.

This clonotype has a handful of counts. This rearrangement joins TRBV7-2 to TRBJ1-1, with D unclear. The V end was cut by 7 bases, the J end by 1 base, with 13 bases between. Germline loops: CDR1 SGHTA, CDR2 FQGNSA. The CDR3 runs to 14 residues. The CDR3 spells CASNPQARNTEAFF. In DNA form, the CDR3 reads TGTGCCAGCAACCCTCAGGCGAGGAACACTGAAGCTTTCTTT.

This chain uses TRBV20-1 with TRBJ1-5; D gene ambiguous. The germline V and J ends were trimmed by 4 bases and 2 bases, with 9 bases remaining between them. The germline V gene encodes CDR1 DFQATT and CDR2 SNEGSKA (reference sequence). The CDR3 loop spans 13 amino acids. The CDR3 loop reads CSANDGGNQPQHF. The DNA of the CDR3 is TGCAGTGCTAACGACGGTGGCAATCAGCCCCAGCATTTT.

Many counts were recorded for this clonotype. Sequence at one end of the junction differs from germline and may be a read error. The chain employs TRBV7-9 and TRBJ1-4; maybe TRBD1 (5 bases). Per the germline V gene, CDR1 is SEHNR and CDR2 is FQNEAQ (reference sequence). This CDR3 is built from 13 residues. The CDR3 protein is CASSLAAGGKLFF. CDR3 sequence (DNA): TGTGCCAGCAGCCTAGCCGCCGGGGGAAAACTGTTTTTT.

This clonotype was counted at least ten times. The genes are TRBV6-1 and TRBJ2-3, with TRBD1 as a possible D gene (6 bases). Germline V gives CDR1 MNHNS, CDR2 SASEGT. The CDR3 is 14 residues long. V gave up 8 bases and J gave up 1 base, with 13 bases separating them. CDR3 nucleotides: TGTGCCAGCTTATGGAACAGGGGCACAGATACGCAGTATTTT. This encodes CASLWNRGTDTQYF.

This chain joins TRBV6-5 and TRBJ1-1; tentative D call: TRBD1 (5 bases). CDR1 and CDR2 from the germline V gene are MNHEY and SVGAGI. Between the trimmed V and J ends, which lost 0 bases and 10 bases, there was a span of 12 bases. The CDR3 covers 13 residues. The CDR3: CASSYSTALPAFF. For the CDR3, the DNA is TGTGCCAGCAGTTACTCGACAGCCTTGCCAGCTTTCTTT.